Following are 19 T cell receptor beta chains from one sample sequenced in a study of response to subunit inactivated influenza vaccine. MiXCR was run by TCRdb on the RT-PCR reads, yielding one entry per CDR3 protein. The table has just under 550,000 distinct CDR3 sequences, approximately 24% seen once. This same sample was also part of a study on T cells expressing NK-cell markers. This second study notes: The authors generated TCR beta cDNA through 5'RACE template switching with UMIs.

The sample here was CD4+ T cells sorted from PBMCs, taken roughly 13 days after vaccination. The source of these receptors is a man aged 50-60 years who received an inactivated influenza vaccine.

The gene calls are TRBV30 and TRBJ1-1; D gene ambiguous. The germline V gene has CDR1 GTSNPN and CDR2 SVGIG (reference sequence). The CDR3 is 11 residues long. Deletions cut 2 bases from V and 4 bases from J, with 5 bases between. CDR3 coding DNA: TGTGCCTGGAGTTCGACCACTGAAGCTTTCTTT. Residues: CAWSSTTEAFF.

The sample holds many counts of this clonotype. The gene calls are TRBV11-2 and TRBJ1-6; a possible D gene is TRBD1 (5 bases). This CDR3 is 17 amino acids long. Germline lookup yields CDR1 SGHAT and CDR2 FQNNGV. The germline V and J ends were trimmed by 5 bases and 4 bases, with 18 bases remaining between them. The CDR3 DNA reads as TGTGCCAGCAGCCGTGATTTGCCGGGACGGTATAATTCACCCCTCCACTTT. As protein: CASSRDLPGRYNSPLHF.

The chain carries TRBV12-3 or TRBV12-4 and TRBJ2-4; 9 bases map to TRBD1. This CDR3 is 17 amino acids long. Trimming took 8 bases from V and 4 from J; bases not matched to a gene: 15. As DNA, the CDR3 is TGTGCCAGCTCTTTCGAAGGACAGGGGTACGCAAAAAACATTCAGTACTTC. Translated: CASSFEGQGYAKNIQYF.

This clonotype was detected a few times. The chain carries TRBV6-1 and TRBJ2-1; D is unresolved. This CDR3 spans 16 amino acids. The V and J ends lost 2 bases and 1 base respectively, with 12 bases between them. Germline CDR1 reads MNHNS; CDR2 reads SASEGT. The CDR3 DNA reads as TGTGCCAGCAGTGAATTTAACGGCAATTCCTACAATGAGCAGTTCTTC. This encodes CASSEFNGNSYNEQFF.

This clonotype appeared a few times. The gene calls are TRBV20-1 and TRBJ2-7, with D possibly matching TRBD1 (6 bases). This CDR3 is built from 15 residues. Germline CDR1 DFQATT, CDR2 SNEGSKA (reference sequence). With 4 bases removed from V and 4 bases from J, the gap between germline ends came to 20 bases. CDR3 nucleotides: TGCAGTGCTAAAGCGGCCGGGGACACAAGATACGAGCAGTACTTC. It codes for CSAKAAGDTRYEQYF.

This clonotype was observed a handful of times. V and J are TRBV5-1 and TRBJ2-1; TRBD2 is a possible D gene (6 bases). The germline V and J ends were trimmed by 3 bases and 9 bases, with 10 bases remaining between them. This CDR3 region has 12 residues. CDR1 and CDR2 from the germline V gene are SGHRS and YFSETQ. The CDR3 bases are TGCGCCAGCAGCTCCTATAGCGGTGAGCAGTTCTTC. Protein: CASSSYSGEQFF.

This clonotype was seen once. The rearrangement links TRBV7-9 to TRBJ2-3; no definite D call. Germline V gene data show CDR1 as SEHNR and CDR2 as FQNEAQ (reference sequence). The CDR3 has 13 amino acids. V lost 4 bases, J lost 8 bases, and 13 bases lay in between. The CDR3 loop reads CASSSDPLGTQYF. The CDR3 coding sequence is TGTGCCAGCAGCTCGGATCCGTTAGGTACGCAGTATTTT.

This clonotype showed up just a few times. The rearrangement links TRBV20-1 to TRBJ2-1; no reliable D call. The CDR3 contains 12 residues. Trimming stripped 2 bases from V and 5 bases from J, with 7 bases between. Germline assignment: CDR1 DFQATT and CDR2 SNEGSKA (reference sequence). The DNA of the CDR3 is TGCAGTGCTAGATCGCCCCACAATGAGCAGTTCTTC. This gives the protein CSARSPHNEQFF.

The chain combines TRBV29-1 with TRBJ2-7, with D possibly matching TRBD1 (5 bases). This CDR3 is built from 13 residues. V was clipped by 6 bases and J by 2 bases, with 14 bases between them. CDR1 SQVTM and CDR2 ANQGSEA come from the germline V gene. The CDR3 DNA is TGCAGCGTGGCCAACGGACAAGCCTACGAGCAGTACTTC. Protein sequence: CSVANGQAYEQYF.

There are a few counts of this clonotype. This CDR3 is CASSYSGRPPYEQYF. CDR3 nucleotide sequence: TGTGCCAGCAGTTACTCAGGCAGGCCACCCTACGAGCAGTACTTC. This rearrangement joins TRBV6-5 to TRBJ2-7; D is undetermined. Germline CDR1 MNHEY, CDR2 SVGAGI. The V end was cut by 0 bases, the J end by 2 bases, with 11 bases between. The CDR3 has 15 residues.

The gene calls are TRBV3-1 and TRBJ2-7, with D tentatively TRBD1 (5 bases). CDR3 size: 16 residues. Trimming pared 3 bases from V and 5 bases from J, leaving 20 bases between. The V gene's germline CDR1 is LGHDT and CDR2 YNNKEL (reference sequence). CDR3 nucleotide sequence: TGTGCCAGCAGCCAGTACGCAGGGTTTGGAGCCAACGAGCAGTACTTC. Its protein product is CASSQYAGFGANEQYF.

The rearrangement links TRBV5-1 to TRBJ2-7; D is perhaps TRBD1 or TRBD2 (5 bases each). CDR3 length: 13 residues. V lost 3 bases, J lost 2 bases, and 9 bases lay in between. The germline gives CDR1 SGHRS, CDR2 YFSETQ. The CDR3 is CASSWDGTYEQYF. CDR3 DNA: TGCGCCAGCAGCTGGGACGGGACCTACGAGCAGTACTTC.

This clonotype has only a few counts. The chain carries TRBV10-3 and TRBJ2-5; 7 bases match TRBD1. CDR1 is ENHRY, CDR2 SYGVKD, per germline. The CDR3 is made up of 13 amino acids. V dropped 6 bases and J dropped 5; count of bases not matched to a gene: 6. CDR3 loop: CAIRDRLRETQYF. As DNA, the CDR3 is TGTGCCATCAGGGACAGGCTCAGGGAGACCCAGTACTTC.

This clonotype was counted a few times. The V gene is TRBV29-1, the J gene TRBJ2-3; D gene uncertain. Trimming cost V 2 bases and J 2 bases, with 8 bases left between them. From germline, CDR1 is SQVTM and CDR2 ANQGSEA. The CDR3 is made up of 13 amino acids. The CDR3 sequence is CSVEYQVTDTQYF. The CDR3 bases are TGCAGCGTTGAATACCAAGTCACAGATACGCAGTATTTT.

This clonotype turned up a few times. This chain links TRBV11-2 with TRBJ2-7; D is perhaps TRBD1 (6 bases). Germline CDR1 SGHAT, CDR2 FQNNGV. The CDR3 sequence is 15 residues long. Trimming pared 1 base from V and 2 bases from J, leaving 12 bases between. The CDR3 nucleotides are TGTGCCAGCAGCTTAGGGGGGACACTTACCTACGAGCAGTACTTC. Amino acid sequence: CASSLGGTLTYEQYF.

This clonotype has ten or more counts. This CDR3 reads CASSYQDGHGELFF. The CDR3 DNA is TGTGCCAGCAGTTACCAGGACGGACACGGGGAGCTGTTTTTT. The rearrangement uses TRBV4-2 and TRBJ2-2; the D gene is possibly TRBD1 (5 bases). Germline V lookup: CDR1 LGHNA, CDR2 YNFKEQ. CDR3 length equals 14 residues. V lost 6 bases and J lost 7, with 15 bases in between.

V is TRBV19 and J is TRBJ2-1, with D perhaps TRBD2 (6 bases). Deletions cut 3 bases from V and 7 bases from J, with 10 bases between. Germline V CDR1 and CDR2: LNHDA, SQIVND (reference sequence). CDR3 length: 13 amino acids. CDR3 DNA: TGTGCCAGTAGTATCGGGACTCTTAATGAGCAGTTCTTC. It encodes CASSIGTLNEQFF.

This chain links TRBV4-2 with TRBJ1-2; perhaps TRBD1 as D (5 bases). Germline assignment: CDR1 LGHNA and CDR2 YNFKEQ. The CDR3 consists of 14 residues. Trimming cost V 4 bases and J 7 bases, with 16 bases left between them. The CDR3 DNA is TGTGCCAGCAGCCTATACGGGGCCCGCGGTGGCTACACCTTC. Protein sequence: CASSLYGARGGYTF.

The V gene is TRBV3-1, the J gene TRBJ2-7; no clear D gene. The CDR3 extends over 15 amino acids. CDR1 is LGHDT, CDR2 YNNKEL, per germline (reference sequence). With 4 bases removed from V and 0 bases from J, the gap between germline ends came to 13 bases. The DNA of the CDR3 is TGTGCCAGCAGCCGAGACTGGACGCCCTCCTACGAGCAGTACTTC. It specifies CASSRDWTPSYEQYF.